This T cell receptor beta chain comes out of a study of T cell repertoires in aging, cancer and after chemotherapy (dated by TCRdb to 2018 to 2020). Concerning the study at large: Six donor age groups were covered, ranging from 30 or younger up to 70 or older, and each group contained at least three individuals. Control TCR repertoires from healthy donors were recorded over several months to years, and clear clonal overlap was observed across re-sampling. The complete dataset included about 8.8 million TCR reads. The study profiled peripheral blood TCR beta repertoires from healthy donors and cancer patients to examine immunoaging and T cell reconstitution after chemotherapy. Alongside some 98 healthy donors serving as a reference group, the cohort included over 200 cancer patients, of whom more than 85 had hematological cancers and 120 to 130 had solid cancers. Here is what the overall study found, with its caveats: According to the authors, the repertoire data do not permit conclusions about immunological memory after chemotherapy. Compared with age-matched healthy donors, untreated patients with either hematological or solid cancers had significantly lower TCR diversity in the blood along with higher clonality. In healthy donors, the decline in TCR diversity with age was mainly due to loss of richness, whereas in cancer patients loss of evenness also played a role. In both cancer cohorts, the median generation probability rose over the chemotherapy interval, which suggests that the repertoire was reconstituted through rebound thymic output.

V lost 4 bases and J lost 0 bases; the stretch between them is 13 bases long. CDR1 and CDR2 are drawn from the germline V gene (reference sequence): LNHDA, SQIVND. Including the terminal cysteine and phenylalanine, the CDR3 comprises 16 residues. This entry keeps only the CDR3 DNA: 48 bases, framed from base 1. In this sample, this clonotype turned up a few times. Its antigen remains unidentified. No qualities accompany the bases; no much larger clone lies one base away. Rearranged TRB sequences spanning V, D and J segments were amplified by multiplex touch-down PCR using a mixed TRB-A/B primer pool. Illumina adapters and sample indices were added to the amplicons in two consecutive PCR reactions performed with Phusion HS II polymerase. Amplicons were gel-purified with the NucleoSpin Gel and PCR Clean-up kit, then checked with Qubit and an Agilent 2100 Bioanalyzer. Libraries were sequenced on an Illumina MiSeq using 600-cycle, single-indexed, paired-end runs. The paper's data handling went like this. TRB sequences were processed with MiXCR versions 2.12 and 3.0.5. Each unique CDR3 nucleotide sequence counted as one clone, and only productive sequences with at least two reads were retained. The repertoire metrics were Shannon diversity, evenness, clonality (defined as one minus evenness), and alpha-parameterized diversity profiles covering alpha 0 to 5. The IGoR algorithm was used to calculate generation probabilities for clones in the paired samples taken before and after chemotherapy. TCRdb reprocessing: public reads trimmed at Q25 with fastp, clones called with MiXCR, in-frame beta chains kept. Rows with one shared CDR3 protein collapse into an entry with the most common genes and DNA. The V and J calls, along with clone size, are taken from TCRdb and not from the paper's own processing. Here the sample has fewer than 15,000 distinct CDR3 sequences; about 25% occur a single time. Jointly, the top ten make up over 45% of the sample.

Genomic DNA extracted from peripheral blood, rather than sorted cells or RNA, was used as the source for amplification of TCR beta rearrangements. Sequencing was carried out using blood. The rearranged segments are TRBV19 and TRBJ1-3; the D gene lacks a confident call. This receptor was obtained from a human donor in good health. CDR3 loop: CASSRRVPLSGNTIYF. The bases read TGTGCCAGTAGTAGGAGGGTTCCCCTCTCTGGAAACACCATATATTTT.